A selection of T cell receptor beta chains follows, all from one sample in a study of cytomegalovirus exposure and HLA in healthy donors. Here immunoSEQ multiplex PCR was the method, and the copy in TCRdb shows in-frame clones only, minus some. Among around 170,000 clones listed, roughly 75% were seen once. Source material: PBMCs. The receptors stem from a woman between 45 and 60 years old in good health and CMV-seropositive. CDR3s include the opening cysteine and the closing phenylalanine or tryptophan. The D gene is left open where the match is weak. Part of the rows lack a size; the others show once, few, many or a class for expanded clones.

>TRBJ2-2|-|TRBV6-6|16|TRBD2
CASRGGTSGMAGELFF
TGTGCCAGCAGGGGGGGGACTAGCGGGATGGCCGGGGAGCTGTTTTTT
>TRBJ1-1|-|TRBV5-1|13|-
CASRRQPNTEAFF
TGCGCCAGCAGAAGACAGCCGAACACTGAAGCTTTCTTT
>TRBJ2-7|-|TRBV5-4|16|TRBD2
CASSLAKGTRRYEQYF
TGTGCCAGCAGCTTGGCCAAAGGGACTAGACGCTACGAGCAGTACTTC
>TRBJ2-7|-|TRBV2|12|TRBD2
CASSTSGYEQYF
TGTGCCAGCAGTACTAGCGGCTACGAGCAGTACTTC
>TRBJ2-2|-|TRBV2|14|TRBD1
CASRTWTGDQGLFF
TGTGCCAGCAGAACTTGGACAGGGGATCAAGGGCTGTTTTTT
>TRBJ1-4|-|TRBV6-1|12|-
CASSVGNEKLFF
TGTGCCAGCAGTGTTGGCAATGAAAAACTGTTTTTT
>TRBJ1-6|-|TRBV14|16|TRBD1
CASSPGQGGFVNTLHF
TGTGCCAGCAGCCCCGGACAGGGGGGGTTTGTAAACACCCTCCACTTT
>TRBJ2-1|once|TRBV5-1|15|TRBD2
CASTRGSGSYNEQFF
TGCGCCAGCACCCGAGGTAGCGGGAGTTACAATGAGCAGTTCTTC
>TRBJ2-5|-|TRBV9|13|-
CASSPGMMETQYF
TGTGCCAGCAGTCCTGGCATGATGGAGACCCAGTACTTC
>TRBJ2-3|-|TRBV6-5|16|-
CASSYGSWGRTDTQYF
TGTGCCAGCAGTTACGGTTCGTGGGGGCGCACAGATACGCAGTATTTT
>TRBJ2-2|-|TRBV7-3|15|-
CASLPGSGNTGELFF
TGTGCCAGCCTCCCGGGTAGCGGGAACACCGGGGAGCTGTTTTTT
>TRBJ2-2|-|TRBV28|17|TRBD1
CASSRGQANDRTGELFF
TGTGCCAGCAGTAGGGGACAGGCAAATGACAGGACCGGGGAGCTGTTTTTT
>TRBJ1-1|-|TRBV9|13|TRBD1
CASSPGGPKKAFF
TGTGCCAGCAGCCCAGGGGGTCCGAAGAAAGCTTTCTTT
>TRBJ2-1|-|TRBV5-1|18|TRBD2
CASSFTGTSGRVRNEQFF
TGCGCCAGCAGCTTCACCGGGACTAGCGGTAGGGTGAGAAATGAGCAGTTCTTC
>TRBJ2-5|-|TRBV15|13|TRBD2
CATSRGEGETQYF
TGTGCCACCAGCAGAGGGGAGGGGGAGACCCAGTACTTC
>TRBJ2-2|-|TRBV6-5|16|TRBD2
CASSYGLAVNTGELFF
TGTGCCAGCAGTTACGGTCTAGCGGTGAACACCGGGGAGCTGTTTTTT
>TRBJ1-4|-|TRBV19|14|-
CASRPSRTNEKLFF
TGTGCCAGTAGGCCGTCCCGGACTAATGAAAAACTGTTTTTT
>TRBJ1-1|-|TRBV11-2|17|TRBD1
CASSLLFPTGKGTEAFF
TGTGCCAGCAGCTTGTTATTCCCGACAGGGAAGGGCACTGAAGCTTTCTTT
>TRBJ1-3|-|TRBV4-2|15|-
CASSQAGFLGNTIYF
TGTGCCAGCAGCCAAGCAGGGTTCCTGGGAAACACCATATATTTT
>TRBJ1-2|few|TRBV28|16|-
CASSFPPGKFRGGYTF
TGTGCCAGCAGTTTCCCCCCCGGAAAGTTCAGGGGTGGCTACACCTTC
>TRBJ2-2|-|TRBV7-9|13|-
CSSSLTGSGELFF
TGTTCCAGCAGCTTAACAGGATCGGGGGAGCTGTTTTTT
>TRBJ2-4|-|TRBV11-2|15|-
CASSLAGLAKNIQYF
TGTGCCAGCAGCTTAGCAGGATTAGCCAAAAACATTCAGTACTTC
>TRBJ2-7|few|TRBV27|14|-
CASSMGGALGEQYF
TGTGCCAGCAGCATGGGGGGGGCCTTGGGAGAGCAGTACTTC
>TRBJ2-7|-|TRBV28|15|TRBD1
CASSSAGQGGYEQYF
TGTGCCAGCAGTAGTGCGGGACAGGGAGGCTACGAGCAGTACTTC
>TRBJ2-7|-|TRBV5-1|16|TRBD2
CASSPSGRAGVGEQYF
TGCGCCAGCAGCCCAAGCGGGAGGGCCGGAGTAGGCGAGCAGTACTTC
>TRBJ2-5|-|TRBV18|15|-
CASSPSLLAQETQYF
TGTGCCAGCTCACCGAGTTTACTAGCACAAGAGACCCAGTACTTC
>TRBJ1-2|-|TRBV14|12|-
CASSLVNYGYTF
TGTGCCAGCAGCCTCGTTAACTATGGCTACACCTTC
>TRBJ2-6|-|TRBV7-2|15|TRBD1
CASKQGLAGANVLTF
TGTGCCAGCAAACAGGGGTTAGCTGGGGCCAACGTCCTGACTTTC
>TRBJ2-1|once|TRBV23-1|19|TRBD2
CASMGISSGRALYYNEQFF
TGCGCCAGCATGGGGATAAGTAGCGGGAGGGCTCTCTACTACAATGAGCAGTTCTTC
>TRBJ2-3|-|TRBV5-4|14|-
CASSGGGVTDTQYF
TGTGCCAGCAGCGGAGGGGGGGTGACAGATACGCAGTATTTT